These 29 T cell receptor beta chains were sequenced from one sample in a study of blood T cell repertoires in COVID-19. Clones were read by immunoSEQ multiplex PCR, and TCRdb kept only the in-frame ones, dropping some. The sample yields 200,000 to 250,000 clones, 90% seen once. The sequencing sample was made of PBMCs or T cells enriched from blood (not recorded which). The receptors were sampled from a man under 40 who had been exposed to COVID-19.

The chain employs TRBV27 and TRBJ1-2, with 10 bases aligning to TRBD1. CDR1 and CDR2 (germline): MNHEY, SMNVEV (reference sequence). The CDR3 has 17 amino acids. Germline trimming cut 4 bases from V and 0 bases from J; bases unmatched to any gene: 8. In nucleotides, the CDR3 is TGTGCCAGCAGTTCCCGGGACAGGGGTTATGCTAACTATGGCTACACCTTC. The encoded protein is CASSSRDRGYANYGYTF.

This chain connects TRBV5-1 to TRBJ1-3; D is perhaps TRBD1 (6 bases). CDR1 SGHRS and CDR2 YFSETQ come from the germline V gene. The length of the CDR3 is 16 residues. Trimming left V 0 bases short and J 0 bases short, with 10 bases between. DNA of the CDR3: TGCGCCAGCAGCTTGGGTACAGGGAGCTCTGGAAACACCATATATTTT. Protein sequence: CASSLGTGSSGNTIYF.

This clone was seen more than once but under ten times. This chain uses TRBV18 with TRBJ2-1, with D perhaps matching TRBD2 (5 bases). The V and J ends lost 5 bases and 8 bases respectively, with 16 bases between them. CDR3 length equals 14 residues. In germline, CDR1 is KGHSH, CDR2 LQKENI. Written as DNA, the CDR3 is TGTGCCAGCTCATGGGCAGCGGATCAGTATGAGCAGTTCTTC. As protein: CASSWAADQYEQFF.

The rearrangement links TRBV6-1 to TRBJ1-5; a possible D gene is TRBD1 (6 bases). The CDR3 runs 17 residues. Germline CDR1 MNHNS, CDR2 SASEGT. V lost 3 bases and J lost 1, with 16 bases in between. The CDR3 sequence: CASSETWGGGSNQPQHF. CDR3 in DNA: TGTGCCAGCAGTGAGACATGGGGGGGCGGGAGCAATCAGCCCCAGCATTTT.

This rearrangement joins TRBV5-4 to TRBJ2-5; 8 bases align to TRBD2. The length of the CDR3 is 14 residues. In germline, CDR1 is SGHNT, CDR2 YYREEE (reference sequence). Trimming took 4 bases from V and 3 from J; bases not matched to a gene: 5. CDR3 sequence: CASSKRGGEETQYF. CDR3 in DNA: TGTGCCAGCAGCAAACGGGGGGGCGAAGAGACCCAGTACTTC.

V gene TRBV6-5 combines with J gene TRBJ1-2; D possibly corresponds to TRBD1 (5 bases). The CDR3 spans 13 residues. The V and J ends lost 7 bases and 1 base respectively, with 10 bases between them. Germline CDR1 and CDR2: MNHEY and SVGAGI. The CDR3: CASTQTVNYGYTF. The CDR3 DNA follows: TGTGCCAGCACCCAGACAGTTAACTATGGCTACACCTTC.

Only one count was recorded for this clone. This sequence joins TRBV5-4 and TRBJ2-5; tentative D call: TRBD1 (5 bases). The germline V and J ends were trimmed by 3 bases and 5 bases, with 17 bases remaining between them. Germline values: CDR1 SGHNT, CDR2 YYREEE (reference sequence). The CDR3 consists of 15 residues. In DNA, the CDR3 is TGTGCCAGCAGCTCCACCTTGGGGCTCCGGGAGACCCAGTACTTC. This codes for CASSSTLGLRETQYF.

This rearrangement joins TRBV4-1 to TRBJ2-7; TRBD1 agrees at 8 bases. V was clipped by 0 bases and J by 5 bases; unmatched bases: 9. CDR1 and CDR2 from the germline V gene are MGHRA and YSYEKL. CDR3 length: 16 residues. The CDR3 DNA sequence: TGCGCCAGCAGCCAAGATGGACAGGGAGCGTCCAACGAGCAGTACTTC. Translating gives CASSQDGQGASNEQYF.

V is TRBV4-2 and J is TRBJ2-6; 10 bases are a match to TRBD2. Trimming took 1 base from V and 3 from J; bases not matched to a gene: 9. CDR1 LGHNA and CDR2 YNFKEQ come from the germline V gene. This CDR3 is 19 amino acids long. CDR3 nucleotide sequence: TGTGCCAGCAGCCAAGGAGCGGGGGGGCCGTGGAATGGGGCCAACGTCCTGACTTTC. It translates to CASSQGAGGPWNGANVLTF.

The chain is built from TRBV5-1 and TRBJ2-5, with D perhaps TRBD1 (6 bases). The V gene's germline CDR1 is SGHRS and CDR2 YFSETQ. CDR3 length: 13 amino acids. V lost 1 base and J 5 bases, leaving 9 bases between the germline ends. The CDR3 region has the DNA TGCGCCAGCAGCTTGAACCAGGGGGAGACCCAGTACTTC. Translation: CASSLNQGETQYF.

This chain connects TRBV4-3 to TRBJ2-7, with 10 nucleotides matching TRBD1. The V gene's germline CDR1 is LGHNA and CDR2 YSLEER. V gave up 3 bases and J gave up 7 bases; unmatched junction bases: 9. This CDR3 has 15 amino acids. The CDR3 DNA follows: TGCGCCAGCAGCCATGGTGGACAGGGGGTGGGAGAGCAGTACTTC. As protein: CASSHGGQGVGEQYF.

The chain joins TRBV2 to TRBJ1-1, with 8 positions matching TRBD1. This CDR3 region has 15 residues. V gave up 8 bases and J gave up 3 bases; unmatched junction bases: 11. Per the germline V gene, CDR1 is SNHLY and CDR2 is FYNNEI. Here the CDR3 DNA reads TGTGCCAGCCTGAAAAGCCAGGGGGCCGACACTGAAGCTTTCTTT. Protein product: CASLKSQGADTEAFF.

This clone was counted once. The chain uses TRBV19 and TRBJ1-1; 10 nucleotides line up with TRBD1. The V segment lost 0 bases and the J segment 1 base; nucleotides outside the gene matches: 2. Germline values: CDR1 LNHDA, CDR2 SQIVND (reference sequence). The CDR3 has 16 amino acids. The CDR3 is CASSIEGQGPNTEAFF. The DNA of the CDR3 is TGTGCCAGTAGTATAGAGGGACAGGGGCCGAACACTGAAGCTTTCTTT.

The chain carries TRBV18 and TRBJ1-1; TRBD1 might be the D (6 bases). This CDR3 contains 15 residues. Germline V CDR1 and CDR2: KGHSH, LQKENI. The V and J ends lost 2 bases and 1 base respectively, with 11 bases between them. Here the CDR3 DNA reads TGTGCCAGCTCACCAGCGGGGGGGGCGAACACTGAAGCTTTCTTT. Translated: CASSPAGGANTEAFF.

This sequence joins TRBV5-1 and TRBJ2-1, with D possibly TRBD1 on 6 matching bases. The CDR3 sequence is 18 residues long. Germline V gene lookup returns CDR1 SGHRS and CDR2 YFSETQ. Trimming took 4 bases from V and 3 from J, leaving 23 bases between them. CDR3 loop: CASSGRGRRDSGYNEQFF. The CDR3 DNA follows: TGCGCCAGCAGCGGCAGGGGACGCAGGGATTCCGGCTACAATGAGCAGTTCTTC. Supplemented by reference TRBV5-1 and TRBJ2-1, the full variable domain reads KAGVTQTPRYLIKTRGQQVTLSCSPISGHRSVSWYQQTPGQGLQFLFEYFSETQRNKGNFPGRFSGRQFSNSRSEMNVSTLELGDSALYLCASSGRGRRDSGYNEQFFGPGTRLTVL.

This clone was recorded only once. The chain links TRBV5-6 to TRBJ2-5; D perhaps matches TRBD1 (5 bases). The CDR3 is made up of 13 amino acids. Trimming removed 3 bases from V and 8 bases from J, with 14 bases in between. The germline CDR1 and CDR2 sequences are SGHDT and YYEEEE. The CDR3 sequence: CASSYGALETQYF. In nucleotides, the CDR3 is TGTGCCAGCAGCTATGGGGCGCTGGAAACCCAGTACTTC.

The sample holds a few counts of this clone. The rearrangement uses TRBV19 and TRBJ2-1; 9 nucleotides match TRBD1. Germline-derived CDR1 and CDR2 are LNHDA and SQIVND (reference sequence). CDR3 size: 19 residues. The ends lost 1 base at V and 0 bases at J; junction bases unmatched: 10. CDR3: CASSIGVTQQGASYNEQFF. CDR3 in DNA: TGTGCCAGTAGTATAGGGGTAACACAACAGGGGGCCTCCTACAATGAGCAGTTCTTC.

CDR3 amino acids: CASSTEGTPYGYTF. The CDR3, as DNA: TGTGCCAGTAGTACCGAAGGGACACCATATGGCTACACCTTC. The rearrangement links TRBV19 to TRBJ1-2; D may be TRBD1 (6 bases). The V and J ends lost 4 bases and 5 bases respectively, with 14 bases between them. Germline lookup yields CDR1 LNHDA and CDR2 SQIVND (reference sequence). This CDR3 comprises 14 residues.

The J gene is TRBJ2-5, the V gene TRBV3-1 (or the pseudogene TRBV3-2); maybe TRBD1 (7 bases). The CDR3 runs to 17 residues. Between the trimmed V and J ends, which lost 2 bases and 0 bases, there was a span of 16 bases. Germline V CDR1 and CDR2: LGHDT, YNNKEL (reference sequence). CDR3: CASSQYGGGRNQETQYF. CDR3 nucleotides: TGTGCCAGCAGCCAATATGGAGGGGGCCGCAACCAAGAGACCCAGTACTTC.

V gene TRBV19 combines with J gene TRBJ1-6, with 8 bases lining up with TRBD1. The V gene end was trimmed by 8 bases and the J gene end by 9 bases; junction bases not matched to a gene: 6. The CDR3 is 13 amino acids. Germline-derived CDR1 and CDR2 are LNHDA and SQIVND (reference sequence). This chain's CDR3 is CASGQGPSSPLHF. DNA for the CDR3: TGTGCCAGTGGACAGGGCCCGAGTTCACCCCTCCACTTT.

The chain couples TRBV3-1 (or the pseudogene TRBV3-2) to TRBJ1-1, with 7 bases fitting TRBD1. CDR3 length: 14 amino acids. J gave up 2 bases and V 2 bases, and 2 bases lay outside the gene matches. CDR1 is LGHDT and CDR2 is YNNKEL in the germline V gene (reference sequence). CDR3 in amino acids: CASSQYRGNTEAFF. CDR3 DNA: TGTGCCAGCAGCCAATACAGGGGCAACACTGAAGCTTTCTTT.

Points on this clone: The sample carries other DNA sequences with the same CDR3. The chain carries TRBV5-1 and TRBJ2-7; no firm D call. The length of the CDR3 is 12 residues. V was clipped by 3 bases and J by 4 bases, with 8 bases between them. Germline CDR1 is SGHRS and CDR2 is YFSETQ. The CDR3 bases are TGCGCCAGCAGCTCTGGCACATACGAGCAGTACTTC. Protein: CASSSGTYEQYF. Together with reference TRBV5-1 and TRBJ2-7, the CDR3 gives the full variable domain: KAGVTQTPRYLIKTRGQQVTLSCSPISGHRSVSWYQQTPGQGLQFLFEYFSETQRNKGNFPGRFSGRQFSNSRSEMNVSTLELGDSALYLCASSSGTYEQYFGPGTRLTVT.

The chain employs TRBV4-2 and TRBJ2-7; weak D call: TRBD1 (5 bases). CDR3 length: 15 residues. The V end lost 0 bases, the J end lost 0 bases, and 9 bases lay between the germline ends. The germline CDR1 and CDR2 sequences are LGHNA and YNFKEQ. CDR3 protein: CASSQDPDSSYEQYF. Written as DNA, the CDR3 is TGTGCCAGCAGCCAAGATCCTGACAGCTCCTACGAGCAGTACTTC.

The rearrangement joins TRBV5-6 to TRBJ2-5; TRBD1 matches at 11 bases. CDR3 size: 16 residues. After removal of 4 bases from V and 5 bases from J, the junction contained 10 bases not matched to a gene. From germline, CDR1 is SGHDT and CDR2 YYEEEE. CDR3 amino acids: CASSMDRGRSSETQYF. The CDR3 nucleotides read TGTGCCAGCAGCATGGACAGGGGGCGAAGTTCGGAGACCCAGTACTTC.

This rearrangement joins TRBV5-1 to TRBJ2-3; 9 bases agree with TRBD2. The V and J ends lost 4 bases and 2 bases, in that order; junction bases with no gene match: 8. The CDR3 consists of 16 residues. CDR1 is SGHRS and CDR2 is YFSETQ in the germline V gene. The CDR3 DNA sequence: TGCGCCAGCAGCCTCGGGACTAGCTATTACACAGATACGCAGTATTTT. It is translated as CASSLGTSYYTDTQYF.

The chain recombines TRBV7-2 with TRBJ2-3, with D possibly being TRBD2 (6 bases). The V end lost 5 bases, the J end lost 10 bases, and 10 bases lay between the germline ends. The germline V gene has CDR1 SGHTA and CDR2 FQGNSA. The CDR3 sequence is 11 residues long. This chain's CDR3 is CASSPRESQYF. The CDR3 DNA sequence: TGTGCCAGCAGCCCCCGGGAGTCGCAGTATTTT.

This chain connects TRBV6-2 or TRBV6-3 to TRBJ1-1; a possible D gene is TRBD1 (6 bases). Between the trimmed V and J ends, which lost 6 bases and 5 bases, there was a span of 16 bases. Germline CDR1 MNHEY, CDR2 SVGEGT. The CDR3 loop spans 14 amino acids. CDR3 in DNA: TGTGCCAGCAGCGCGCACCGGGACAAAACTGAAGCTTTCTTT. Amino acid sequence: CASSAHRDKTEAFF.

CDR3 coding DNA: TGTGCCAGCAGTTACGGGGTGGGGCACAATGAGCAGTTCTTC. Translation gives CASSYGVGHNEQFF. The chain employs TRBV6-5 and TRBJ2-1; TRBD1 might be the D (5 bases). The CDR3 contains 14 residues. Between the trimmed V and J ends, which lost 2 bases and 5 bases, there was a span of 10 bases. CDR1 MNHEY and CDR2 SVGAGI come from the germline V gene.

V and J are TRBV12-3 or TRBV12-4 and TRBJ1-2, with TRBD1 as a possible D gene (6 bases). Trimming cost V 4 bases and J 4 bases, with 10 bases left between them. The CDR3 length is 13 residues. CDR3 sequence: CASSYTGSYGYTF. DNA of the CDR3: TGTGCCAGCAGTTATACAGGGAGCTATGGCTACACCTTC.